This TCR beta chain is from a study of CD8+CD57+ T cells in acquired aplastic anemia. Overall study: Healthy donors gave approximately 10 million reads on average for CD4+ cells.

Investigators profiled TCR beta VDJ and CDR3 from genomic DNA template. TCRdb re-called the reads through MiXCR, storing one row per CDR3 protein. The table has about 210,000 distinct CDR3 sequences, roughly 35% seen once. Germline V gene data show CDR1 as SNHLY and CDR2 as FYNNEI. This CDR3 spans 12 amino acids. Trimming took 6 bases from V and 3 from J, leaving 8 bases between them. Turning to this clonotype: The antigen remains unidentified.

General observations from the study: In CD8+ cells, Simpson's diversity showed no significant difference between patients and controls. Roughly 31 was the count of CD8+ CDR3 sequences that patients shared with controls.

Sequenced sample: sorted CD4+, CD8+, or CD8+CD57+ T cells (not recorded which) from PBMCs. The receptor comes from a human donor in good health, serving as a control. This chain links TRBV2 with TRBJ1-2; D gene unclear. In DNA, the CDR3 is TGTGCCAGCAGGTCCGACCACTATGGCTACACCTTC. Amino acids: CASRSDHYGYTF.